Detailed here is one T cell receptor (beta chain). Unmatched junction bases numbered 5, after V lost 0 bases and J lost 4 bases. There are 16 residues in the CDR3. Germline V gene sequence: CDR1 MNHEY, CDR2 SVGAGI. The data were obtained in a study of cytomegalovirus exposure and HLA in healthy donors. Libraries were prepared by immunoSEQ multiplex PCR; TCRdb keeps only in-frame clonotypes and omits some of them. The sample includes around 200,000 clones, around 80% of them seen just once. V usage is TRBV6-5 and J usage is TRBJ2-1; 8 positions match TRBD2. This TCR derives from a woman aged 25 to 45 in good health and CMV-seronegative. Sequencing was performed on PBMCs. CDR3: CASSYSGVAGYNEQFF. The CDR3 nucleotides are TGTGCCAGCAGTTACTCGGGGGTAGCGGGGTACAATGAGCAGTTCTTC.